This T cell receptor beta chain comes out of a study of beta chain features in type 1 diabetes (dated 2018 in TCRdb). About the study as a whole: No differences in mean age, gender distribution, total cell number or subset yield were found between patients and healthy donors. A total of 85 million to 140 million sorted cells were examined across all samples, and a strong correlation was observed between cell number per subset and RNA yield. In the study, TCRB repertoires of sorted circulating CD4+ T cell subsets from recently diagnosed type 1 diabetes patients were compared with those of matched healthy donors. Naive and central memory subsets were obtained from all 30 or so donors, but regulatory and stem cell-like memory subsets were isolated from only 8 patients and about 8 healthy donors.

The CDR3 goes from the cysteine to the phenylalanine over 14 residues. Only the CDR3 DNA is retained, 42 bases long and in frame from the first base. CDR1 MNHEY and CDR2 SVGAGI are derived from the germline V gene. V and J lose 6 bases and 4 bases, and a span of 12 bases separates them. The High Capacity cDNA Reverse Transcription Kit was used to reverse transcribe all of the isolated RNA, meaning that expressed TCRB transcripts were what got sequenced. Naive, central memory and regulatory T cell samples underwent deep immunoSEQ sequencing, averaging approximately 3.5 million total reads per sample. After sorted cells were lysed in RLT buffer, RNA was extracted with DNase-treated RNeasy Micro or Mini kits, with the choice depending on cell number. To prevent cross-contamination, every cell subset was processed on its own, while patient and healthy donor samples were processed together. Using the immunoSEQ multiplex PCR, TCRB sequences were amplified from cDNA into 87-bp fragments spanning the CDR3 region. Sequencing of the amplicons was performed on the Illumina HiSeq platform. As for the original processing: PCR bias was corrected computationally using synthetic template baselines, and reads within Hamming distance 2 were collapsed, with unmergeable singletons discarded. Reads were aligned against IMGT so that V, D and J genes, CDR3 length and insertions or deletions at six rearrangement sites could be assigned. Clonotype counts were normalized to sorted cell number within each subset before computing true diversity and Gini coefficients with the tcR R package. Repertoire sharing was quantified using the overlap coefficient calculated on TCRB nucleotide sequences. This immuneACCESS table, as held by TCRdb, lists in-frame sequences with V and J called but not all clones. Of the missing ones, under half trace to an unresolved V gene in checked studies; the others have no known cause. That table gives V, J and clone size, and the DNA gave D and trimming. This sample comprises about 180,000 clones, more than 10% of them detected only once. The ten most abundant clones make up less than 0.7% of the sample.

What the research found in general, with its limitations: Naive, central memory and regulatory TCRB repertoires appeared to be more similar among patients than among healthy donors. In all four CD4+ subsets, TCRB CDR3 length was moderately but significantly shorter in type 1 diabetes patients. Fewer insertions and more nucleotide deletions at VDJ recombination sites were observed in patients with type 1 diabetes, implying thymic rearrangement abnormalities. PCR may preferentially amplify shorter templates, but because patient and control samples were amplified and corrected together, any resulting skew would affect both groups equally. HLA sub-analyses involved small numbers of individuals, so any influence of HLA type on TCRB rearrangement remained unresolved. Because cDNA rather than genomic DNA was sequenced, highly expressing activated cells could have been over-represented, although no difference in activation and CD3 levels was found between groups.

Each donor gave one peripheral blood draw, averaging approximately 120 mL, which was collected into heparinised tubes. A BD FACSAria II and a panel including CD45RO, CCR7, CD25, CD127, CD95 and CD27 were used to sort naive, central memory, regulatory and stem cell-like memory CD4+ T cells. Purity was above 95% for every sorted population. PBMCs were isolated immediately by Lymphoprep density gradient centrifugation and stained directly without culture. So that batch effects would be minimized, each experiment stained and sorted samples in pairs, pairing one healthy donor with one patient. Worth noting for this clone: What this receptor recognizes is not known. Base qualities are missing; no much larger clone stands one base away.

The chain links TRBV6-5 with TRBJ2-2; the D gene remains uncertain. This receptor was taken from a woman under 30 in good health. Sequenced: central memory CD4+ T cells from blood. The CDR3 has the sequence CASRAPHGTGELFF. The DNA sequence is given as TGTGCCAGCAGAGCCCCCCACGGCACCGGGGAGCTGTTTTTT.